This T cell receptor (beta chain) derives from a study of T cells in Graves' hyperthyroidism and ophthalmopathy. From RNA transcripts, TCR beta CDR3 regions were amplified. Primed by the HTBI set, a first-round RT-PCR was run on the TCR CDR3. MiXCR, applied by TCRdb to the multiplex PCR reads, yields one record per CDR3 protein. This table holds approximately 720,000 distinct CDR3 sequences, roughly a sixth found once. This clonotype came up once. The CDR3 spans 15 residues. Germline V lookup: CDR1 WSHSY, CDR2 SAAADI. Trimming took off 3 bases at V and 4 bases at J, with 16 bases between the two ends. The rearrangement links TRBV10-2 to TRBJ2-7; D call uncertain. Sequencing input: blood. This TCR came from a woman in her forties or fifties with Graves' hyperthyroidism that later progressed to Graves' ophthalmopathy. The CDR3 is CASSDFTFAGYEQYF. CDR3 bases: TGCGCCAGCAGTGATTTCACCTTTGCAGGTTACGAGCAGTACTTC.